This TCR beta chain emerged from a study of blood T cell repertoires in COVID-19. At the level of the study: From the United States, Italy and Spain came samples of acute and convalescent COVID-19.

In the authors' workflow: By means of reference gene primer amplification, nucleated cell counts were estimated. The table came from immunoSEQ multiplex PCR; TCRdb's copy has only in-frame clones and leaves some out. D and trimming come from the DNA, and the V and J calls and clone size come from that table. The data contain over 200,000 clones, around 80% of them singletons. This CDR3 region has 15 residues. V shed 11 bases and J 10 bases; nucleotides not matched to a gene: 14. CDR1 is ENHRY, CDR2 SYGVKD, per germline. This sequence joins TRBV10-3 and TRBJ2-1; 13 bases line up with TRBD2. Sequences were obtained from peripheral blood. The receptor was isolated from a woman aged 45-59 years with acute or convalescent COVID-19. The CDR3 coding sequence is TGTGCCCCGCCCAGAGGACTAGCGGGGGAAGAGGAGCAGTTCTTC. Protein sequence: CAPPRGLAGEEEQFF.